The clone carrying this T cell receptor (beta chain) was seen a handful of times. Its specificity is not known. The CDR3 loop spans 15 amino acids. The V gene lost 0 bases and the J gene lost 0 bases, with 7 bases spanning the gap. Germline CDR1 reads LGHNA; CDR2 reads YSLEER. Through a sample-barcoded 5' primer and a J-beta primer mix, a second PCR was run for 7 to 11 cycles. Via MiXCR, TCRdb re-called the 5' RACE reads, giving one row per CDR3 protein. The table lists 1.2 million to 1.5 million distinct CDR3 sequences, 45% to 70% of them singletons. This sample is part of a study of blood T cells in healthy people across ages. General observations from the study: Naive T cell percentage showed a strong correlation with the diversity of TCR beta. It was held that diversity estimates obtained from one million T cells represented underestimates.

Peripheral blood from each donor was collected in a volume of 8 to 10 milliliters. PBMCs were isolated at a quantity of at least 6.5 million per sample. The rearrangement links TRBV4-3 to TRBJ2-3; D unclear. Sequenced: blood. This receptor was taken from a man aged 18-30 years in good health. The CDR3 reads CASSQDAGSTDTQYF. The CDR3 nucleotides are TGCGCCAGCAGCCAAGACGCTGGAAGCACAGATACGCAGTATTTT.